A single sample gave rise to the 20 T cell receptor beta chains below, sequenced in a study of blood T cell repertoires in COVID-19. The repertoire was sequenced with immunoSEQ multiplex PCR; TCRdb's copy has only in-frame clones and lacks some. The sample comprises approximately 100,000 clones, around 72% of which are singletons, and roughly a quarter rests with the top ten. The source material was peripheral blood. Source of these receptors: a man between 65 and 85 years old with acute or convalescent COVID-19.

V and J are TRBV18 and TRBJ2-1; 10 positions agree with TRBD1. Germline V CDR1 and CDR2: KGHSH, LQKENI. V lost 3 bases and J lost 6; bases outside the gene matches: 11. This CDR3 comprises 17 residues. CDR3 sequence (DNA): TGTGCCAGCTCACCGAGACAGGGGGCGCCGGGGGGCAATGAGCAGTTCTTC. Encoded protein: CASSPRQGAPGGNEQFF.

This chain's CDR3 is CASSPRAGGPETQYF. CDR3 nucleotides: TGTGCCAGCTCACCACGGGCAGGGGGCCCTGAGACCCAGTACTTC. The J gene is TRBJ2-5, the V gene TRBV18, with TRBD1 identical over 8 bases. The CDR3 loop spans 15 amino acids. Germline values: CDR1 KGHSH, CDR2 LQKENI. J lost 5 bases, V lost 1 base, and 6 bases had no gene match. Using reference TRBV18 and TRBJ2-5 for the parts outside the CDR3, the full variable domain is NAGVMQNPRHLVRRRGQEARLRCSPMKGHSHVYWYRQLPEEGLKFMVYLQKENIIDESGMPKERFSAEFPKEGPSILRIQQVVRGDSAAYFCASSPRAGGPETQYFGPGTRLLVL.

The gene calls are TRBV28 and TRBJ2-5; D call uncertain. Germline lookup yields CDR1 MDHEN and CDR2 SYDVKM. The CDR3 covers 11 residues. The V gene lost 4 bases and the J gene lost 7 bases, with 7 bases spanning the gap. The CDR3, as DNA: TGTGCCAGCAGTTCTTACAGGACCCAGTACTTC. Its protein is CASSSYRTQYF.

V usage is TRBV6-6 and J usage is TRBJ2-5; 14 bases map to TRBD2. Losses at the gene ends were 2 bases for V and 6 bases for J; bases not matched to a gene: 2. CDR1 and CDR2 (germline): MNHNY, SVGAGI (reference sequence). The CDR3 length is 15 residues. CDR3 sequence: CASSYGLAGGKTQYF. The CDR3, as DNA: TGTGCCAGCAGTTACGGACTAGCGGGAGGAAAGACCCAGTACTTC.

This clone was detected only a few times. The chain recombines TRBV5-6 with TRBJ2-3, with D hard to call. CDR1 and CDR2 from the germline V gene are SGHDT and YYEEEE. The length of the CDR3 is 13 residues. V gave up 4 bases and J gave up 1 base, with 7 bases separating them. The CDR3 reads CASSVGGTDTQYF. For the CDR3, the DNA is TGTGCCAGCAGCGTCGGAGGCACAGATACGCAGTATTTT.

This chain joins TRBV2 and TRBJ1-2, with TRBD1 as a possible D gene (5 bases). This CDR3 contains 14 residues. Germline V gives CDR1 SNHLY, CDR2 FYNNEI. V lost 4 bases and J lost 5, with 14 bases in between. The CDR3 loop is CASSAYGGEYGYTF. The CDR3 DNA reads as TGTGCCAGCAGTGCTTACGGGGGGGAGTATGGCTACACCTTC.

This clone has a handful of counts. V is TRBV30 and J is TRBJ1-5, with TRBD1 matching over 7 bases. Germline V CDR1 and CDR2: GTSNPN, SVGIG (reference sequence). With 3 bases clipped from V and 5 bases from J, the junction kept 4 bases outside the gene matches. The CDR3 totals 13 residues. The CDR3 region is CAWRGTGDQPQHF. CDR3 nucleotides: TGTGCCTGGAGAGGTACAGGGGATCAGCCCCAGCATTTT.

The chain employs TRBV5-1 and TRBJ2-1; possibly TRBD2 for D (5 bases). The CDR3 extends over 13 amino acids. The germline CDR1 and CDR2 sequences are SGHRS and YFSETQ. Trimming stripped 0 bases from V and 9 bases from J, with 10 bases between. CDR3 sequence: CASSLGTPGEQFF. Here the CDR3 DNA reads TGCGCCAGCAGCTTGGGGACTCCCGGTGAGCAGTTCTTC.

The rearrangement uses TRBV11-3 and TRBJ2-1; D ambiguous. Germline assignment: CDR1 SGHNT and CDR2 YENEEA. V was trimmed by 2 bases and J by 1 base, leaving 15 bases between them. CDR3 length: 17 residues. The CDR3 sequence is CASSLSAAVGSYNEQFF. The CDR3 DNA sequence: TGTGCCAGCAGCTTATCTGCGGCAGTGGGTTCCTACAATGAGCAGTTCTTC. Based on the CDR3 plus reference TRBV11-3 and TRBJ2-1, the full variable domain is EAGVVQSPRYKIIEKKQPVAFWCNPISGHNTLYWYLQNLGQGPELLIRYENEEAVDDSQLPKDRFSAERLKGVDSTLKIQPAELGDSAVYLCASSLSAAVGSYNEQFFGPGTRLTVL.

DNA of the CDR3: TGCAGCGTTGAAGCGGGCGGGGAGTCCTACAATGAGCAGTTCTTC. Translated, it gives CSVEAGGESYNEQFF. V usage is TRBV29-1 and J usage is TRBJ2-1; TRBD2 might be the D (6 bases). Germline CDR1 and CDR2: SQVTM and ANQGSEA. V was cut by 1 base and J by 1 base, with 11 bases left in between. The CDR3 extends over 15 amino acids.

The chain carries TRBV24-1 and TRBJ2-2; 8 bases align to TRBD1. The V gene end was trimmed by 0 bases and the J gene end by 4 bases; junction bases not matched to a gene: 12. The CDR3 consists of 19 residues. The germline V gene has CDR1 KGHDR and CDR2 SFDVKD. Here the CDR3 reads CATSDLQGAGRDGTGELFF. DNA of the CDR3: TGTGCCACCAGTGATTTGCAGGGGGCGGGACGCGACGGCACCGGGGAGCTGTTTTTT.

The V gene is TRBV20-1, the J gene TRBJ2-7; 10 bases match TRBD2. Germline trimming cut 3 bases from V and 7 bases from J; bases unmatched to any gene: 12. This CDR3 has 15 residues. Germline assignment: CDR1 DFQATT and CDR2 SNEGSKA (reference sequence). Written as DNA, the CDR3 is TGCAGTGCTAGTAAGGGGCTAGCGGGAGATAGGGAGCAGTACTTC. This translates into CSASKGLAGDREQYF.

This clone was counted once. The rearrangement uses TRBV28 and TRBJ2-7; D is possibly TRBD2 (6 bases). The CDR3 is 13 residues long. V was clipped by 6 bases and J by 2 bases, with 11 bases between them. Germline CDR1 is MDHEN and CDR2 is SYDVKM. CDR3 bases: TGTGCCAGCAGGGCGACGGGGGCCTACGAGCAGTACTTC. This gives the protein CASRATGAYEQYF. Variable domain in full (rest from reference TRBV28 and TRBJ2-7): DVKVTQSSRYLVKRTGEKVFLECVQDMDHENMFWYRQDPGLGLRLIYFSYDVKMKEKGDIPEGYSVSREKKERFSLILESASTNQTSMYLCASRATGAYEQYFGPGTRLTVT.

The chain recombines TRBV18 with TRBJ1-5; 7 bases are a match to TRBD1. Germline V gene sequence: CDR1 KGHSH, CDR2 LQKENI. The CDR3 extends over 15 amino acids. With V trimmed by 6 bases and J by 2 bases, 7 bases remained unmatched. The CDR3 bases are TGTGCCAGCTCCCTCGACAGGGCGGGCAATCAGCCCCAGCATTTT. Its translation: CASSLDRAGNQPQHF.

The V and J genes are TRBV11-3 and TRBJ2-7; no clear D. The CDR3 is 14 amino acids. Germline V lookup: CDR1 SGHNT, CDR2 YENEEA. The V and J ends lost 5 bases and 3 bases respectively, with 14 bases between them. The CDR3 DNA reads as TGTGCCAGCAGCCGATATTCCTCTAGCTACGAGCAGTACTTC. This codes for CASSRYSSSYEQYF.

V gene TRBV7-8 combines with J gene TRBJ2-1, with D perhaps matching TRBD2 (5 bases). The V end lost 1 base, the J end lost 4 bases, and 14 bases lay between the germline ends. The CDR3 consists of 16 residues. The germline CDR1 and CDR2 sequences are SGHVS and FQNEAQ. Written as DNA, the CDR3 is TGTGCCAGCAGCTTAGTACCCCAGGAGGTATACAATGAGCAGTTCTTC. Protein product: CASSLVPQEVYNEQFF.

The chain employs TRBV28 and TRBJ2-1, with 8 bases fitting TRBD1. Trimming removed 5 bases from V and 2 bases from J; junction bases left unmatched: 8. Germline V gene sequence: CDR1 MDHEN, CDR2 SYDVKM. The CDR3 is 16 residues long. Written as DNA, the CDR3 is TGTGCCAGCAGTCCCTCCGGGACAGGAACCTACAATGAGCAGTTCTTC. Residues: CASSPSGTGTYNEQFF. Filled out from reference TRBV28 and TRBJ2-1, the complete variable domain reads DVKVTQSSRYLVKRTGEKVFLECVQDMDHENMFWYRQDPGLGLRLIYFSYDVKMKEKGDIPEGYSVSREKKERFSLILESASTNQTSMYLCASSPSGTGTYNEQFFGPGTRLTVL.

The rearrangement joins TRBV5-1 to TRBJ2-2; D remains ambiguous. Germline CDR1 SGHRS, CDR2 YFSETQ. The CDR3 loop spans 14 amino acids. Trimming left V 1 base short and J 3 bases short, with 7 bases between. CDR3 residues: CASSLLTDTGELFF. CDR3 bases: TGCGCCAGCAGCTTGTTAACGGACACCGGGGAGCTGTTTTTT. Filled out from reference TRBV5-1 and TRBJ2-2, the complete variable domain reads KAGVTQTPRYLIKTRGQQVTLSCSPISGHRSVSWYQQTPGQGLQFLFEYFSETQRNKGNFPGRFSGRQFSNSRSEMNVSTLELGDSALYLCASSLLTDTGELFFGEGSRLTVL.

V is TRBV6-2 or TRBV6-3 and J is TRBJ2-4, with 7 bases identical to TRBD2. The length of the CDR3 is 14 residues. Losses at the gene ends were 4 bases for V and 5 bases for J; bases not matched to a gene: 5. Germline-derived CDR1 and CDR2 are MNHEY and SVGEGT. The CDR3 region has the DNA TGTGCCAGCAGTTCGCGGACTAGTGAAAACATTCAGTACTTC. Translation gives CASSSRTSENIQYF.

The V and J genes are TRBV28 and TRBJ1-4; D gene uncertain. The ends were cut back, 5 bases at V and 8 bases at J, with 12 bases in the middle. CDR3 size: 13 residues. Germline assignment: CDR1 MDHEN and CDR2 SYDVKM. The CDR3 DNA is TGTGCCAGCAGTCTTCCCGGCGGGGAAAAACTGTTTTTT. Translated, it gives CASSLPGGEKLFF.